Detailed here is one T cell receptor (beta chain). Its antigen is unknown. This entry belongs to a study of cytomegalovirus exposure and HLA in healthy donors. The PCR was carried out with 60 Vbeta primers and 13 Jbeta primers. This table comes from immunoSEQ multiplex PCR, and its TCRdb copy is limited to in-frame clones, with some not included. The table shows some 120,000 clones, with over 65% occurring only once. The study's findings and limits: Later on, an analysis tied 15,000 to 20,000 TCR beta sequences to HLA alleles at 0.05 false discovery rate. TCR beta sequences reportedly predicted most subjects' HLA-A and HLA-B alleles accurately. Association of a missense DCLRE1C variant with TCR beta V- and J-gene trimming was reported in a later analysis.

Germline CDR1 and CDR2: MNHNS and SASEGT. This CDR3 spans 13 amino acids. V shed 8 bases and J 1 base; nucleotides not matched to a gene: 5. The chain is built from TRBV6-1 and TRBJ2-7; 7 nucleotides match TRBD1. This TCR came from a man between 18 and 35 years old in good health and CMV-seropositive. Sequenced input: PBMCs. The CDR3 protein is CASLGGGSYEQYF. The CDR3 nucleotides are TGTGCCAGCCTAGGGGGCGGGTCCTACGAGCAGTACTTC.